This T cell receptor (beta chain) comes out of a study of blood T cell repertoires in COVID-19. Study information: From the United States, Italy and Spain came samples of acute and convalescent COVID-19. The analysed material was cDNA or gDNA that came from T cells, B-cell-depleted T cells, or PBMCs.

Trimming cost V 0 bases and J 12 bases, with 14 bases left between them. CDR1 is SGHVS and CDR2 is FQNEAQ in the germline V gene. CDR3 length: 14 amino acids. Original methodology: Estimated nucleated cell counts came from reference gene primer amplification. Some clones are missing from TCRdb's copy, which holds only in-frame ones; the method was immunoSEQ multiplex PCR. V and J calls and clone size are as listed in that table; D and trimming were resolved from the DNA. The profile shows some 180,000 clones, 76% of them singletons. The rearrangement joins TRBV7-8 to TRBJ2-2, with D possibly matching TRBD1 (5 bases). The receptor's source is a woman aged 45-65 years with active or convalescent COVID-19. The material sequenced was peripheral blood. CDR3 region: CASSLAQRDRQLFF. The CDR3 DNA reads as TGTGCCAGCAGCTTAGCTCAGCGTGACAGACAGCTGTTTTTT.